This TCR beta chain was sequenced in a study of brain T cells in children with intractable seizures. The sequenced cases were selected for having the highest brain T cell transcript signatures. The CDR3 is 15 amino acids. V was cut by 6 bases and J by 1 base, with 13 bases left in between. The germline gives CDR1 SNHLY, CDR2 FYNNEI. The protocol was immunoSEQ multiplex PCR, while the TCRdb copy is restricted to in-frame clones and leaves out a portion. The sample consists of around 41,000 clones, around 90% of them appearing once. This chain joins TRBV2 and TRBJ1-3; D is undetermined. The origin of this receptor is a girl between 2 and 10 years old with tuberous sclerosis and intractable seizures. The specimen was peripheral blood, collected at surgery. DNA for the CDR3: TGTGCCAGCAGCCAAAGTTCCAGGTCTGGAAACACCATATATTTT. This sequence encodes CASSQSSRSGNTIYF.